A selection of T cell receptor beta chains follows, all from one sample in a study of blood T cell repertoires in COVID-19. The assay was immunoSEQ multiplex PCR, and TCRdb's table has in-frame clones only and misses some. The table lists 150,000 or so clones, 80% to 85% of them singletons. Sequencing was done on a sample of peripheral blood. These receptors all stem from a human donor in a cohort sampled during active COVID-19. Both conserved end residues are part of each CDR3. The D gene is left open where the match is weak. The size field is filled for only some rows; it gives once, few, many or a size class.

TRBD2	TRBJ2-5	.	TRBV6-5	TGTGCCAGCAGCCCCGGGGGGGCCCGGGAGACCCAGTACTTC	CASSPGGARETQYF
.	TRBJ1-4	.	TRBV7-2	TGTGCGAGCAGGAGGGGGGGAGCTAATGAAAAACTGTTTTTT	CASRRGGANEKLFF
TRBD1	TRBJ1-5	.	TRBV24-1	TGTGCCACCAGTGAGCTTCGACAGGGGACAAACCAGCCCCAGCATTTT	CATSELRQGTNQPQHF
.	TRBJ2-7	few	TRBV30	TGTGCCTGGAGTCGGGTCAGAGGAGGCAGCTACGAGCAGTACTTC	CAWSRVRGGSYEQYF
.	TRBJ1-1	.	TRBV27	TGTGCCAGCTCGGGAGGGGGTGAAGCTTTCTTT	CASSGGGEAFF
.	TRBJ1-3	.	TRBV7-2	TGTGCCAGCAGCTTAAGCGGCTTACACTCTGGAAACACCATATATTTT	CASSLSGLHSGNTIYF
TRBD1	TRBJ1-1	.	TRBV7-2	TGTGCCAGCAGCTTAATCTCTACAGGGGTCACTGAAGCTTTCTTT	CASSLISTGVTEAFF
.	TRBJ2-2	.	TRBV15	TGTGCCACCAGCAGAGAGGAGCCGGGACTCCCGAACACCGGGGAGCTGTTTTTT	CATSREEPGLPNTGELFF
.	TRBJ1-2	.	TRBV10-3	TGTGCCATCAGTGAGTCGGGCAGGGCGGGGTCTGGCTACACCTTC	CAISESGRAGSGYTF
TRBD1	TRBJ2-5	.	TRBV25-1	TGTGCCAGCAGTGGACAGGGTCGACAGACCCAGTACTTC	CASSGQGRQTQYF
.	TRBJ2-1	once	TRBV5-1	TGCGCCAGCAGGAGCTCTAGCTGGGCCAATGAGCAGTTCTTC	CASRSSSWANEQFF
.	TRBJ1-2	.	TRBV7-2	TGTGCCAGCAGCCATCCCGGTGGTAGGAGGCCGGGTGGTGGCTACACCTTC	CASSHPGGRRPGGGYTF
.	TRBJ1-1	.	TRBV3-1/TRBV3-2	TGTGCCAGCAGCCAAAGGTGGCAGGTAAACACTGAAGCTTTCTTT	CASSQRWQVNTEAFF
TRBD2	TRBJ2-5	once	TRBV29-1	TGCAGCGTTGGAGCTAGCGGGGGGGCGTCGGAGACCCAGTACTTC	CSVGASGGASETQYF
TRBD2	TRBJ2-1	.	TRBV3-1/TRBV3-2	TGTGCCAGCTCCCCCGGGACTAACAGTATAACGTTCTTC	CASSPGTNSITFF
TRBD1	TRBJ1-2	.	TRBV5-1	TGCGCCAGCAGCCCCAGGACAGGGTATGGCTACACCTTC	CASSPRTGYGYTF
.	TRBJ2-2	.	TRBV6-2/TRBV6-3	TGTGCCAGCAGTTCCCCCAGGGAGCTGTTTTTT	CASSSPRELFF
.	TRBJ1-2	.	TRBV7-2	TGTGCCAGCAGCTTGGCAGGTTATGGCTACACCTTC	CASSLAGYGYTF
TRBD1	TRBJ1-1	.	TRBV7-9	TGTGCCAGCAGCTCAGACAGGGGTGGGACTGAAGCTTTCTTT	CASSSDRGGTEAFF
TRBD1	TRBJ1-1	.	TRBV28	TGTGCGACAGGGCGCGGCCCTGAAGCTTTCTTT	CATGRGPEAFF
.	TRBJ2-2	.	TRBV6-1	TGTGCCAGCAGCTTGACAGAGCTCGGGGAGCTGTTTTTT	CASSLTELGELFF
TRBD2	TRBJ2-2	.	TRBV5-1	TGCGCCAGCAGCCGACTAGCGGGGGAGCTCACCGGGGAGCTGTTTTTT	CASSRLAGELTGELFF
TRBD2	TRBJ2-3	.	TRBV5-1	TGCGCCAGCAGCGGAGGGCTAGCGGGTAGCACAGATACGCAGTATTTT	CASSGGLAGSTDTQYF
TRBD1	TRBJ1-3	once	TRBV6-5	TGTGCCAGCAGCCTGGGACAGGGAAACACCATATATTTT	CASSLGQGNTIYF
TRBD1	TRBJ2-7	.	TRBV19	TGTGCCAGTAGTATAGAAAACAGGGGTGGATACGAGCAGTACTTC	CASSIENRGGYEQYF
TRBD1	TRBJ1-2	.	TRBV19	TGTGCCAGTACTATAAGGGACAGCCTCACCGAATATGGCTACACCTTC	CASTIRDSLTEYGYTF
TRBD2	TRBJ2-3	.	TRBV4-2	TGTGCCAGCAGCCAGAGGTCGGCGGGGGGGACTACGCAGTATTTT	CASSQRSAGGTTQYF
TRBD1	TRBJ1-6	.	TRBV5-1	TGCGCCAGCAGACAACAGGGGAATTCACCCCTCCACTTT	CASRQQGNSPLHF
.	TRBJ1-5	.	TRBV6-5	TGTGCCAGCAGTCCAGGGGAATGGCAGCCCCAGCATTTT	CASSPGEWQPQHF
TRBD2	TRBJ2-1	.	TRBV15	TGTGCCACCAGCAGAGGAAGCGGGGGGACGAGAAATGAGCAGTTCTTC	CATSRGSGGTRNEQFF
.	TRBJ1-1	.	TRBV19	TGTGCCAGTAGTAATCAGGGGCTGGCTGAAGCTTTCTTT	CASSNQGLAEAFF
TRBD1	TRBJ2-5	.	TRBV7-8	TGTGCCAGCAGCGGACGGACAGGGGGCGTGGAGACCCAGTACTTC	CASSGRTGGVETQYF
TRBD2	TRBJ2-3	.	TRBV11-2	TGTGCCAGCAGCTTAGATCGTAGCGGGGGGGTGGATACGCAGTATTTT	CASSLDRSGGVDTQYF
.	TRBJ2-7	.	TRBV9	TGTGCCAGCAGCGTAGCAGGGGAAGGCTACGAGCAGTACTTC	CASSVAGEGYEQYF
TRBD1	TRBJ1-5	.	TRBV30	TGTGCCTGGGCCGGACAGGGCAATCAGCCCCAGCATTTT	CAWAGQGNQPQHF
.	TRBJ1-2	.	TRBV13	TGTGCCAGCAGCTCAACAGGACAGCTCGGCTATGGCTACACCTTC	CASSSTGQLGYGYTF
.	TRBJ1-5	.	TRBV5-1	TGCGCCAGCAGCCCCGGGTTTCCCAATCAGCCCCAGCATTTT	CASSPGFPNQPQHF
TRBD1	TRBJ1-5	.	TRBV6-5	TGTGCCAGCACTAGACAGGGTCTTTGGAATCAGCCCCAGCATTTT	CASTRQGLWNQPQHF
.	TRBJ2-1	.	TRBV6-5	TGTGCCAGCAGTTACTCGCGCGCTAGCTCCTACAATGAGCGGTTCTTC	CASSYSRASSYNERFF
.	TRBJ1-5	.	TRBV6-2/TRBV6-3	TGTGCCAGCAGTTACTCAAGAGGCAATCAGCCCCAGCATTTT	CASSYSRGNQPQHF
.	TRBJ2-7	.	TRBV12-3/TRBV12-4	TGTGCCAGCAGCCGTGGTCTGGCCAGTGGAGCATTC	CASSRGLASGAF
TRBD1	TRBJ2-1	.	TRBV7-3	TGTGCCAGCAGCTTAAGGGGACAGGGGAATTACAATGAGCAGTTCTTC	CASSLRGQGNYNEQFF
.	TRBJ1-2	.	TRBV7-8	TGTGCCAGCAGCCGAGATATCCAGGGTCCCAGGGGCTACACCTTC	CASSRDIQGPRGYTF
.	TRBJ1-1	.	TRBV10-3	TGTGCCATCGGGCCGTACGCAACTGAAGCTTTCTTT	CAIGPYATEAFF
TRBD1	TRBJ2-7	.	TRBV3-1/TRBV3-2	TGTGCCAGCAGCCACACTACCGGGACAGGAGCCTACGAGCAGTACTTC	CASSHTTGTGAYEQYF